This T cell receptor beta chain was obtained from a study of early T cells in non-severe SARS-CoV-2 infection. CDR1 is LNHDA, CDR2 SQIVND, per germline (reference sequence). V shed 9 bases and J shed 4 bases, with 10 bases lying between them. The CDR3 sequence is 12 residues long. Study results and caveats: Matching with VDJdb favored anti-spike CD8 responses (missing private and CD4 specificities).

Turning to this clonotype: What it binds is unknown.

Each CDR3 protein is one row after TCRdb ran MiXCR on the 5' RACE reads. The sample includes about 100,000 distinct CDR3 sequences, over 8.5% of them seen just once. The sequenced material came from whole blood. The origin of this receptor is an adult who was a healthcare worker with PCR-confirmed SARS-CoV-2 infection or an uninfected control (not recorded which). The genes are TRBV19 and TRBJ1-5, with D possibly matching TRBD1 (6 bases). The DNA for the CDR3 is TGTGCCAGCAATACAGGGAATCAGCCCCAGCATTTT. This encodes CASNTGNQPQHF.